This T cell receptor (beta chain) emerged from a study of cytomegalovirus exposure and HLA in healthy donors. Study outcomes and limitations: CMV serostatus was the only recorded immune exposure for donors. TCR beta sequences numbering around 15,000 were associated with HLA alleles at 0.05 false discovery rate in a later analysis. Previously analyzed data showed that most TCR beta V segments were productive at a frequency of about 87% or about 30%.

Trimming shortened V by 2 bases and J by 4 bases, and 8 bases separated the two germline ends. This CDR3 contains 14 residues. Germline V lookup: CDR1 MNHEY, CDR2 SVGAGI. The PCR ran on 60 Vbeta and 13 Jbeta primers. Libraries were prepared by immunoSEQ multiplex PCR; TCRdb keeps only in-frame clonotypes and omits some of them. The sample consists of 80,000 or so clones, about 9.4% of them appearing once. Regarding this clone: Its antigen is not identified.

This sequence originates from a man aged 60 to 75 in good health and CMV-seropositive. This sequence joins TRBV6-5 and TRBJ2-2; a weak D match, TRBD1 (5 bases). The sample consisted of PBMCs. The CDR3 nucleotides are TGTGCCAGCAGTTACGCAGGGCTCACCGGGGAGCTGTTTTTT. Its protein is CASSYAGLTGELFF.